This TCR beta chain was retrieved from a study of T cell responses to AZD1222 COVID-19 vaccine. The data were produced by immunoSEQ multiplex PCR, yet TCRdb's version contains in-frame clones alone and is incomplete. The sample shows around 150,000 clones, approximately 88% of them seen only once. The CDR3 has 11 amino acids. Per the germline V gene, CDR1 is MDHEN and CDR2 is SYDVKM. Trimming took off 7 bases at V and 6 bases at J, with 6 bases between the two ends. V is TRBV28 and J is TRBJ2-2, with unresolved D. The sample in question was peripheral blood, obtained on day 0 of AZD1222 vaccination. The sequence came from an adult in good health. The CDR3 nucleotides read TGTGCCAGCACTGAGTCCGGGGAGCTGTTTTTT. Its protein is CASTESGELFF. The full variable domain, with the rest looked up from reference TRBV28 and TRBJ2-2, is DVKVTQSSRYLVKRTGEKVFLECVQDMDHENMFWYRQDPGLGLRLIYFSYDVKMKEKGDIPEGYSVSREKKERFSLILESASTNQTSMYLCASTESGELFFGEGSRLTVL.